The 25 T cell receptor beta chains below were found in one sample sequenced in a study of cytomegalovirus exposure and HLA in healthy donors. PCR involved 60 Vbeta and 13 Jbeta primers. Clones were sequenced by immunoSEQ multiplex PCR, and TCRdb holds only the in-frame ones, with some missing. Altogether 150,000 to 200,000 clones are present, more than 60% being singletons, with the ten largest covering around 3.1%. The material sequenced was PBMCs. The receptors derive from a female donor in good health and CMV-seronegative.

The chain has TRBV6-1 and TRBJ1-5; 8 nucleotides align to TRBD1. CDR1 and CDR2 from the germline V gene are MNHNS and SASEGT. The CDR3 length is 15 residues. The ends lost 2 bases at V and 7 bases at J; junction bases unmatched: 7. The CDR3 is CASSEQGRGPQPQHF. CDR3 in DNA: TGTGCCAGCAGTGAACAAGGCAGGGGGCCACAGCCCCAGCATTTT.

The chain links TRBV4-1 to TRBJ1-2; 10 bases match TRBD1. Germline V gene lookup returns CDR1 MGHRA and CDR2 YSYEKL. The V gene end was trimmed by 0 bases and the J gene end by 2 bases; junction bases not matched to a gene: 9. There are 18 residues in the CDR3. Here the CDR3 DNA reads TGCGCCAGCAGCCAAGAAGCCCGACAGGGGGCGAAGAACTATGGCTACACCTTC. Its protein product is CASSQEARQGAKNYGYTF.

The rearrangement uses TRBV6-5 and TRBJ1-1; 9 bases fit TRBD1. Germline V gives CDR1 MNHEY, CDR2 SVGAGI. The CDR3 spans 13 residues. The V and J ends lost 5 bases and 4 bases, in that order; junction bases with no gene match: 2. The CDR3 DNA reads TGTGCCAGCAGTGGGACAGGGAGCACTGAAGCTTTCTTT. Protein sequence: CASSGTGSTEAFF.

V usage is TRBV7-2 and J usage is TRBJ2-7; 8 bases agree with TRBD2. The CDR3 is made up of 14 amino acids. V shed 4 bases and J 4 bases; nucleotides not matched to a gene: 6. CDR1 is SGHTA and CDR2 is FQGNSA in the germline V gene. CDR3 sequence (DNA): TGTGCCAGCAGCTGGGCGGGGGGAACGTACGAGCAGTACTTC. Protein product: CASSWAGGTYEQYF.

The V and J genes are TRBV21-1 and TRBJ1-6; the table's D call, TRBD1, has no DNA check behind it. TRBV21-1 has pseudogene status. The CDR3 has 16 residues. The CDR3 is CASSKGQGSHNSPLHF. DNA of the CDR3: TGTGCCAGCAGCAAAGGACAGGGCTCTCATAATTCACCCCTCCACTTT.

The genes are TRBV19 and TRBJ2-7; 11 nucleotides agree with TRBD1. Germline V lookup: CDR1 LNHDA, CDR2 SQIVND (reference sequence). The CDR3 is made up of 15 amino acids. V lost 7 bases and J lost 5; bases outside the gene matches: 10. The CDR3 region has the DNA TGTGCCAGTACCCCCGGGACAGGGGGTTGGGACGAGCAGTACTTC. Translated, it gives CASTPGTGGWDEQYF. Together with reference TRBV19 and TRBJ2-7, the CDR3 gives the full variable domain: DGGITQSPKYLFRKEGQNVTLSCEQNLNHDAMYWYRQDPGQGLRLIYYSQIVNDFQKGDIAEGYSVSREKKESFPLTVTSAQKNPTAFYLCASTPGTGGWDEQYFGPGTRLTVT.

The chain couples TRBV5-6 to TRBJ1-1, with TRBD1 identical over 8 bases. CDR3 length equals 15 residues. The trim removed 0 bases at V and 1 base at J, leaving 2 bases unmatched. Germline V gives CDR1 SGHDT, CDR2 YYEEEE. CDR3 residues: CASSLGQGPNTEAFF. The CDR3 DNA is TGTGCCAGCAGCTTGGGACAGGGGCCGAACACTGAAGCTTTCTTT.

The CDR3 is CASSLFGEIYTF. The CDR3 region has the DNA TGTGCCAGCAGTTTATTCGGGGAAATCTACACCTTC. The V gene is TRBV28, the J gene TRBJ1-2; D unclear. The CDR3 has 12 residues. Trimming shortened V by 1 base and J by 10 bases, and 10 bases separated the two germline ends. CDR1 is MDHEN, CDR2 SYDVKM, per germline.

The rearrangement joins TRBV28 to TRBJ2-2, with 10 bases identical to TRBD1. V lost 2 bases, J lost 4 bases, and 4 bases stayed unmatched. Germline loops: CDR1 MDHEN, CDR2 SYDVKM. The CDR3 contains 16 residues. The CDR3 loop is CASSLRQGAGTGELFF. The CDR3 DNA reads as TGTGCCAGCAGTTTAAGACAGGGGGCCGGCACCGGGGAGCTGTTTTTT.

The V call is TRBV25-1, the J call TRBJ2-1, with a weak D call TRBD2 (5 bases). CDR1 MGHDK and CDR2 SYGVNS come from the germline V gene. V was clipped by 6 bases and J by 3 bases, with 12 bases between them. The CDR3 is 14 amino acids. This CDR3 reads CASSRGLNYNEQFF. CDR3 nucleotide sequence: TGTGCCAGCAGCCGAGGGCTCAACTACAATGAGCAGTTCTTC.

The chain combines TRBV5-5 with TRBJ2-1; 11 nucleotides line up with TRBD1. From germline, CDR1 is SGHKS and CDR2 YYEKEE (reference sequence). Unmatched junction bases numbered 3, after V lost 4 bases and J lost 6 bases. The CDR3 covers 14 residues. For the CDR3, the DNA is TGTGCCAGCAGCCCCGGACAGGGGGCCAATGAGCAGTTCTTC. Amino acid sequence: CASSPGQGANEQFF.

V is TRBV28 and J is TRBJ2-7, with 7 bases identical to TRBD2. Germline V lookup: CDR1 MDHEN, CDR2 SYDVKM. J gave up 2 bases and V 6 bases, and 10 bases lay outside the gene matches. The CDR3 is 15 residues long. The DNA for the CDR3 is TGTGCCAGCAGGACCATACTAGCGACGACCTACGAGCAGTACTTC. Protein product: CASRTILATTYEQYF.

There are a few counts of this clone. This sequence joins TRBV7-9 and TRBJ2-3; D might be TRBD1 (6 bases). Between the trimmed V and J ends, which lost 1 base and 5 bases, there was a span of 7 bases. This CDR3 region has 13 residues. Germline V gene data show CDR1 as SEHNR and CDR2 as FQNEAQ (reference sequence). CDR3 coding DNA: TGTGCCAGCAGCTTAGGGGGGCGAGATACGCAGTATTTT. Translating gives CASSLGGRDTQYF.

This clone was seen a few times. V is TRBV7-8 and J is TRBJ2-7; 9 nucleotides match TRBD1. Germline assignment: CDR1 SGHVS and CDR2 FQNEAQ. The junction had 7 bases not matched to a gene; V was cut back by 5 bases and J by 2 bases. This CDR3 has 15 amino acids. CDR3 in DNA: TGTGCCAGCAGCACACGACAGGGGGTCACCTACGAGCAGTACTTC. Residues: CASSTRQGVTYEQYF.

This clone was detected only a few times. The chain couples TRBV2 to TRBJ1-2, with 7 bases lining up with TRBD1. Germline-derived CDR1 and CDR2 are SNHLY and FYNNEI. V shed 8 bases, J shed 8 bases, and the junction held 17 bases outside the gene matches. The CDR3 sequence is 15 residues long. The CDR3 region is CASGEGGQGVEGYTF. For the CDR3, the DNA is TGTGCCAGCGGCGAAGGGGGGCAGGGGGTGGAGGGCTACACCTTC.

V usage is TRBV15 and J usage is TRBJ1-6, with TRBD1 as a possible D gene (6 bases). V lost 6 bases, J lost 4 bases, and 13 bases lay in between. Looked up from germline, CDR1 is LNHNV and CDR2 is YYDKDF (reference sequence). The CDR3 length is 15 residues. The CDR3 region has the DNA TGTGCCACCAGGGAACAGGGCGGTTATAATTCACCCCTCCACTTT. As protein: CATREQGGYNSPLHF.

The V and J genes are TRBV11-2 and TRBJ1-2, with TRBD1 identical over 7 bases. The V gene's germline CDR1 is SGHAT and CDR2 FQNNGV. CDR3 size: 15 residues. The trim removed 4 bases at V and 4 bases at J, leaving 9 bases unmatched. The CDR3 sequence is CASSSSQGKSYGYTF. The CDR3 DNA reads as TGTGCCAGCAGCTCATCACAGGGGAAGTCCTATGGCTACACCTTC.

The rearrangement joins TRBV5-4 to TRBJ2-3; 10 bases fit TRBD2. Germline V gene sequence: CDR1 SGHNT, CDR2 YYREEE (reference sequence). The junction had 12 bases not matched to a gene; V was cut back by 0 bases and J by 2 bases. The CDR3 is 19 residues long. CDR3 in amino acids: CASSLDLAGAPGTTDTQYF. The CDR3 DNA follows: TGTGCCAGCAGCTTGGATCTAGCGGGGGCCCCCGGGACCACAGATACGCAGTATTTT.

The chain has TRBV10-3 and TRBJ2-1, with 11 nucleotides matching TRBD1. This CDR3 has 15 residues. Germline values: CDR1 ENHRY, CDR2 SYGVKD. Trimming removed 4 bases from V and 9 bases from J; junction bases left unmatched: 8. This CDR3 reads CAISGTGTGGAEQFF. Here the CDR3 DNA reads TGTGCCATCAGTGGTACCGGGACAGGGGGGGCTGAGCAGTTCTTC.

Only a few counts were recorded for this clone. This chain joins TRBV4-1 and TRBJ1-2; D perhaps matches TRBD1 (6 bases). The CDR3 spans 11 residues. With 8 bases removed from V and 7 bases from J, the gap between germline ends came to 11 bases. Germline loops: CDR1 MGHRA, CDR2 YSYEKL. This CDR3 is CASWTEVGYTF. CDR3 in DNA: TGCGCCAGCTGGACAGAGGTTGGCTACACCTTC.

There are a few counts of this clone. This chain uses TRBV19 with TRBJ1-1; D is uncertain. The CDR3 consists of 16 residues. Germline lookup yields CDR1 LNHDA and CDR2 SQIVND (reference sequence). Between the trimmed V and J ends, which lost 7 bases and 1 base, there was a span of 19 bases. CDR3 coding DNA: TGTGCCAGTACCCGACGGGGAGGGATAACGAACACTGAAGCTTTCTTT. It codes for CASTRRGGITNTEAFF.

The rearrangement joins TRBV18 to TRBJ1-1; 7 bases agree with TRBD1. The CDR3 is 15 amino acids. With 1 base clipped from V and 2 bases from J, the junction kept 4 bases outside the gene matches. Germline CDR1 is KGHSH and CDR2 is LQKENI. The CDR3 region is CASSPQGQRNTEAFF. The CDR3 DNA sequence: TGTGCCAGCTCACCACAGGGACAGAGAAACACTGAAGCTTTCTTT. Together with reference TRBV18 and TRBJ1-1, the CDR3 gives the full variable domain: NAGVMQNPRHLVRRRGQEARLRCSPMKGHSHVYWYRQLPEEGLKFMVYLQKENIIDESGMPKERFSAEFPKEGPSILRIQQVVRGDSAAYFCASSPQGQRNTEAFFGQGTRLTVV.

The rearrangement joins TRBV28 to TRBJ2-7, with 10 bases matching TRBD2. This CDR3 is 15 amino acids long. Germline CDR1 is MDHEN and CDR2 is SYDVKM. J gave up 7 bases and V 0 bases, and 6 bases lay outside the gene matches. The CDR3, as DNA: TGTGCCAGCAGTTTATGGGCTAGCGGGAGTTATGAGCAGTACTTC. Residues: CASSLWASGSYEQYF.

The gene calls are TRBV29-1 and TRBJ2-1; TRBD1 aligns across 8 bases. This CDR3 region has 11 residues. Per germline, CDR1 SQVTM and CDR2 ANQGSEA. J gave up 9 bases and V 7 bases, and 5 bases lay outside the gene matches. Here the CDR3 reads CSDRTGTEQFF. The CDR3 bases are TGCAGCGACCGGACAGGGACTGAGCAGTTCTTC.

The chain recombines TRBV6-5 with TRBJ2-3; D is unclear. This CDR3 is built from 14 residues. Germline CDR1 reads MNHEY; CDR2 reads SVGAGI. V dropped 0 bases and J dropped 4 bases, with 8 bases sitting between them. The CDR3 spells CASSYSALSDTQYF. The CDR3 coding sequence is TGTGCCAGCAGTTACTCAGCGCTTTCAGATACGCAGTATTTT.